Following are 10 T cell receptor beta chains from one sample sequenced in a study of T cells after yellow fever vaccination. In TCRdb, the 5' RACE reads were re-called with MiXCR into one record per CDR3 protein. The table includes over 250,000 distinct CDR3 sequences, around 4.9% detected once. The source was CD4+ T cells sorted from PBMCs, collected on the day of the yellow fever booster vaccination. Receptors originate from a man between 18 and 35 years old who received the YFV17D yellow fever vaccine.

Here the CDR3 DNA reads TGTGCCAGCCTGAGGGACCGCTTCGACAGAGAAGCTTTCTTT. Protein sequence: CASLRDRFDREAFF. The J gene is TRBJ1-1, the V gene TRBV6-2 or TRBV6-3; tentatively, D is TRBD1 (5 bases). The germline gives CDR1 MNHEY, CDR2 SVGEGT. Between the trimmed V and J ends, which lost 8 bases and 8 bases, there was a span of 21 bases. This CDR3 spans 14 amino acids.

In this sample, this clonotype turned up many times. The J gene is TRBJ1-1, the V gene TRBV5-1; no clear D gene. Germline V lookup: CDR1 SGHRS, CDR2 YFSETQ. This CDR3 is 15 amino acids long. V lost 1 base and J 0 bases, leaving 10 bases between the germline ends. The CDR3 DNA sequence: TGCGCCAGCAGCTTGATGGCGGGGATGAACACTGAAGCTTTCTTT. It encodes CASSLMAGMNTEAFF.

V is TRBV4-2 and J is TRBJ2-7; D gene unclear. V was clipped by 2 bases and J by 3 bases, with 8 bases between them. Per germline, CDR1 LGHNA and CDR2 YNFKEQ. The CDR3 consists of 13 residues. The CDR3 coding sequence is TGTGCCAGCAGCCAATCTGCGAGCTACGAGCAGTACTTC. Translating gives CASSQSASYEQYF.

This chain uses TRBV18 with TRBJ2-1; 11 nucleotides agree with TRBD1. V shed 3 bases and J 6 bases; nucleotides not matched to a gene: 4. This CDR3 comprises 15 residues. CDR1 is KGHSH and CDR2 is LQKENI in the germline V gene. The CDR3 loop is CASSPGTGGLNEQFF. As DNA, the CDR3 is TGTGCCAGCTCACCGGGGACAGGGGGACTCAATGAGCAGTTCTTC. Full variable domain (remainder filled in from reference TRBV18 and TRBJ2-1): NAGVMQNPRHLVRRRGQEARLRCSPMKGHSHVYWYRQLPEEGLKFMVYLQKENIIDESGMPKERFSAEFPKEGPSILRIQQVVRGDSAAYFCASSPGTGGLNEQFFGPGTRLTVL.

This clonotype was counted only a few times. The genes are TRBV20-1 and TRBJ2-5; the D gene is possibly TRBD1 (5 bases). The CDR3 sequence is 16 residues long. Trimming removed 1 base at V and 5 bases at J, with 20 bases between. Germline values: CDR1 DFQATT, CDR2 SNEGSKA (reference sequence). This CDR3 reads CSARVGRTWTIETQYF. The CDR3 region has the DNA TGCAGTGCTAGAGTAGGGCGGACATGGACGATTGAGACCCAGTACTTC.

This clonotype is medium-sized by share. The chain recombines TRBV7-2 with TRBJ2-5; 13 bases align to TRBD2. This CDR3 contains 17 residues. With 1 base clipped from V and 2 bases from J, the junction kept 4 bases outside the gene matches. CDR1 and CDR2 from the germline V gene are SGHTA and FQGNSA. CDR3 sequence (DNA): TGTGCCAGCAGCTTAGTGGGACTAGCGGGGAATCAAGAGACCCAGTACTTC. This encodes CASSLVGLAGNQETQYF.

This clonotype was found many times. The gene calls are TRBV7-3 and TRBJ2-2; D is undetermined. The CDR3 is 13 amino acids. Germline CDR1 and CDR2: SGHTA and FQGTGA. CDR3 sequence reads: CARPYANTGELFF. CDR3 in DNA: TGTGCTAGGCCCTACGCGAACACCGGGGAGCTGTTTTTT.

This clonotype occurred a few times. The V call is TRBV12-3 or TRBV12-4, the J call TRBJ2-7, with 7 bases lining up with TRBD1. The CDR3 covers 15 residues. V lost 3 bases to trimming and J lost 3 bases; unmatched junction nucleotides: 8. The chain's CDR3 is CASSLHAGGFYEQYF. The CDR3 DNA reads as TGTGCCAGCAGTTTGCATGCAGGGGGTTTCTACGAGCAGTACTTC.

J is TRBJ2-3 and V is TRBV27; D is undetermined. Trimming cost V 6 bases and J 2 bases, with 15 bases left between them. The CDR3 covers 15 residues. Germline V gene data show CDR1 as MNHEY and CDR2 as SMNVEV (reference sequence). The CDR3 bases are TGTGCCAGCAGCCTCCAGTTGGGTTTCACAGATACGCAGTATTTT. Its protein is CASSLQLGFTDTQYF.

The gene calls are TRBV3-1 and TRBJ2-3; the D gene is possibly TRBD2 (5 bases). V lost 0 bases and J lost 5, with 15 bases in between. CDR1 and CDR2 from the germline V gene are LGHDT and YNNKEL (reference sequence). The length of the CDR3 is 16 residues. CDR3 bases: TGTGCCAGCAGCCAAGAAAGGCGAGGGCGAGGAGATACGCAGTATTTT. Encoded protein: CASSQERRGRGDTQYF.